These 2 T cell receptor beta chains originate from one sample sequenced in a study of memory CD8 T cells in hepatitis C reinfection. As to time point: late/post reinfection, 12 to 24 weeks after detection. TCR sequencing was done directly ex vivo on sorted cells, without expansion in vitro. Using immunoSEQ multiplex PCR, the repertoire was profiled, and TCRdb retains in-frame clones only, with some absent. The table has some 46,000 clones, roughly 89% seen once. Sample: naive CD8+ T cells sorted from blood. These TCRs come from a man in his late teens or twenties with hepatitis C virus infection.

The chain links TRBV4-1 to TRBJ2-5; TRBD1 is a possible D gene (6 bases). Germline lookup yields CDR1 MGHRA and CDR2 YSYEKL. The CDR3 length is 14 residues. The V end lost 1 base, the J end lost 3 bases, and 9 bases lay between the germline ends. In DNA, the CDR3 is TGCGCCAGCAGCCAAGCGGCAGGGGAAGAGACCCAGTACTTC. Translation: CASSQAAGEETQYF.

This rearrangement joins TRBV7-2 to TRBJ1-1; tentatively, D is TRBD1 (5 bases). The V and J ends lost 1 base and 3 bases respectively, with 6 bases between them. CDR1 and CDR2 (germline): SGHTA, FQGNSA. The CDR3 is 13 residues long. DNA of the CDR3: TGTGCCAGCAGCTTAGGGACACACACTGAAGCTTTCTTT. It is translated as CASSLGTHTEAFF.